The 23 T cell receptor beta chains below were found in one sample sequenced in a study of cytotoxic CD8 clonotypes in ibrutinib-treated CLL. Using immunoSEQ multiplex PCR, the repertoire was profiled, and TCRdb retains in-frame clones only, with some absent. The table has about 160,000 clones, roughly 80% seen once. The sample consisted of PBMCs, taken after 12 months of ibrutinib treatment. Source of these receptors: a human donor with chronic lymphocytic leukemia.

This clone is a singleton in its sample. This rearrangement joins TRBV27 to TRBJ2-5; D may be TRBD1 (5 bases). CDR1 is MNHEY, CDR2 SMNVEV, per germline (reference sequence). CDR3 length: 13 amino acids. V dropped 6 bases and J dropped 3 bases, with 11 bases sitting between them. CDR3 region: CASRRDSEETQYF. The CDR3 region has the DNA TGTGCCAGCAGACGAGACAGCGAAGAGACCCAGTACTTC.

The chain employs TRBV4-1 and TRBJ1-2; possibly TRBD1 for D (5 bases). The germline V gene encodes CDR1 MGHRA and CDR2 YSYEKL. The CDR3 extends over 16 amino acids. Trimming left V 2 bases short and J 7 bases short, with 20 bases between. The CDR3 nucleotides are TGCGCCAGCAGCCAATCAGGTTCCGGGACCTACTTTGGCTACACCTTC. Encoded protein: CASSQSGSGTYFGYTF.

The chain couples TRBV30 to TRBJ1-2, with D possibly TRBD1 on 6 matching bases. V was cut by 3 bases and J by 8 bases, with 19 bases left in between. CDR3 length: 14 residues. The germline gives CDR1 GTSNPN, CDR2 SVGIG (reference sequence). The CDR3 here is CAWRPVDRLRGYTF. DNA for the CDR3: TGTGCCTGGAGACCTGTCGACAGGCTTAGGGGCTACACCTTC.

This clone was detected only once. This chain connects TRBV18 to TRBJ2-3; TRBD1 matches 8 bases. Trimming removed 10 bases from V and 2 bases from J; junction bases left unmatched: 11. The CDR3 is made up of 15 amino acids. Per the germline V gene, CDR1 is KGHSH and CDR2 is LQKENI. This CDR3 reads CANTLTGGYTDTQYF. DNA of the CDR3: TGTGCCAACACTCTAACAGGGGGTTACACAGATACGCAGTATTTT.

The CDR3 loop reads CAISEVRSTGELFF. CDR3 coding DNA: TGTGCCATCAGTGAGGTCAGATCCACCGGGGAGCTGTTTTTT. The gene calls are TRBV10-3 and TRBJ2-2; D unresolved. The V end lost 2 bases, the J end lost 4 bases, and 8 bases lay between the germline ends. The germline V gene encodes CDR1 ENHRY and CDR2 SYGVKD. The CDR3 consists of 14 residues.

The gene calls are TRBV15 and TRBJ2-1, with D possibly TRBD2 on 6 matching bases. The length of the CDR3 is 15 residues. With 5 bases removed from V and 4 bases from J, the gap between germline ends came to 15 bases. CDR1 is LNHNV, CDR2 YYDKDF, per germline (reference sequence). The CDR3 DNA follows: TGTGCCACCAGCGAAGGGACTCAAGGTTACAATGAGCAGTTCTTC. Translating gives CATSEGTQGYNEQFF.

The gene calls are TRBV29-1 and TRBJ2-3; D ambiguous. V lost 5 bases and J 1 base, leaving 7 bases between the germline ends. This CDR3 spans 12 amino acids. In germline, CDR1 is SQVTM, CDR2 ANQGSEA. The CDR3 region has the DNA TGCAGCGTTCTGGTCGGCACAGATACGCAGTATTTT. Its protein is CSVLVGTDTQYF.

The J gene is TRBJ2-3, the V gene TRBV5-5; perhaps D is TRBD1 or TRBD2 (5 bases each). V gave up 0 bases and J gave up 13 bases, with 12 bases separating them. CDR3 length: 12 amino acids. Per the germline V gene, CDR1 is SGHKS and CDR2 is YYEKEE (reference sequence). This CDR3 reads CASSLGEGREYF. Here the CDR3 DNA reads TGTGCCAGCAGCTTGGGAGAGGGCAGGGAGTATTTT.

This rearrangement joins TRBV19 to TRBJ1-1; 7 nucleotides match TRBD1. The CDR3 has 15 amino acids. Trimming removed 3 bases from V and 3 bases from J; junction bases left unmatched: 7. In germline, CDR1 is LNHDA, CDR2 SQIVND (reference sequence). Written as DNA, the CDR3 is TGTGCCAGTAGTATGTCGACAGGGAGCCACACTGAAGCTTTCTTT. Protein sequence: CASSMSTGSHTEAFF.

The chain has TRBV6-1 and TRBJ2-2; 11 nucleotides line up with TRBD2. With V trimmed by 5 bases and J by 5 bases, 1 base remained unmatched. This CDR3 contains 14 residues. CDR1 MNHNS and CDR2 SASEGT come from the germline V gene. CDR3 in amino acids: CASSSSGGTGELFF. Written as DNA, the CDR3 is TGTGCCAGCAGTTCTAGCGGGGGGACCGGGGAGCTGTTTTTT.

This chain uses TRBV6-5 with TRBJ2-7; D gene uncertain. Germline V gene data show CDR1 as MNHEY and CDR2 as SVGAGI. V lost 6 bases, J lost 5 bases, and 8 bases lay in between. This CDR3 has 11 residues. CDR3 sequence: CASRNVDEQYF. CDR3 nucleotide sequence: TGTGCCAGCAGGAATGTAGACGAGCAGTACTTC.

J is TRBJ2-5 and V is TRBV11-1; 8 bases map to TRBD1. The CDR3 covers 17 residues. The V and J ends lost 2 bases and 4 bases, in that order; junction bases with no gene match: 12. From germline, CDR1 is SGHAT and CDR2 FQDESV (reference sequence). The CDR3 here is CASSLRRGLEVRETQYF. CDR3 coding DNA: TGTGCCAGCAGCTTACGCAGGGGGCTGGAAGTAAGAGAGACCCAGTACTTC.

This chain connects TRBV7-2 to TRBJ2-7; a weak D match, TRBD2 (5 bases). Trimming took 0 bases from V and 5 from J, leaving 17 bases between them. The CDR3 runs to 16 residues. Germline V gives CDR1 SGHTA, CDR2 FQGNSA. This CDR3 reads CASSLAQRDFGDEQYF. As DNA, the CDR3 is TGTGCCAGCAGCTTAGCCCAAAGGGATTTCGGGGACGAGCAGTACTTC.

The CDR3 sequence is CATSRNGGTGELFF. CDR3 sequence (DNA): TGTGCCACCAGCAGAAATGGGGGGACCGGGGAGCTGTTTTTT. The chain is built from TRBV15 and TRBJ2-2; TRBD2 might be the D (6 bases). V gave up 2 bases and J gave up 5 bases, with 9 bases separating them. This CDR3 has 14 amino acids. The germline V gene has CDR1 LNHNV and CDR2 YYDKDF (reference sequence).

This sequence joins TRBV5-4 and TRBJ1-4; no firm D call. This CDR3 region has 14 residues. Germline V gives CDR1 SGHNT, CDR2 YYREEE (reference sequence). Deletions cut 0 bases from V and 8 bases from J, with 11 bases between. The CDR3 region is CASSLVVSHEKLFF. The CDR3 bases are TGTGCCAGCAGCTTGGTGGTGTCCCACGAAAAACTGTTTTTT.

The CDR3, as DNA: TGTGCCAGCAGTTGGGGGGGCCCCACTCAGCCCCAGCATTTT. Translated, it gives CASSWGGPTQPQHF. The rearrangement joins TRBV28 to TRBJ1-5; possibly TRBD1 for D (6 bases). V dropped 4 bases and J dropped 6 bases, with 13 bases sitting between them. CDR1 MDHEN and CDR2 SYDVKM come from the germline V gene. This CDR3 contains 14 residues.

The CDR3 protein is CASSFPPLDTQYF. In DNA form, the CDR3 reads TGTGCCAGCAGCTTCCCCCCCCTGGATACGCAGTATTTT. The chain has TRBV7-3 and TRBJ2-3; D unclear. Germline CDR1 and CDR2: SGHTA and FQGTGA. CDR3 size: 13 residues. Between the trimmed V and J ends, which lost 3 bases and 6 bases, there was a span of 10 bases.

The rearrangement links TRBV5-1 to TRBJ1-5, with a tentative D call TRBD1 (5 bases). With 0 bases removed from V and 5 bases from J, the gap between germline ends came to 12 bases. CDR1 is SGHRS, CDR2 YFSETQ, per germline. CDR3 length equals 15 residues. CDR3 protein: CASSLGTTPYQPQHF. The CDR3 DNA follows: TGCGCCAGCAGCTTGGGGACAACCCCTTATCAGCCCCAGCATTTT. The entire variable domain, with the rest obtained from reference TRBV5-1 and TRBJ1-5, is as follows: KAGVTQTPRYLIKTRGQQVTLSCSPISGHRSVSWYQQTPGQGLQFLFEYFSETQRNKGNFPGRFSGRQFSNSRSEMNVSTLELGDSALYLCASSLGTTPYQPQHFGDGTRLSIL.

This chain joins TRBV27 and TRBJ2-2; TRBD2 aligns across 12 bases. J was trimmed by 4 bases and V by 6 bases; bases with no gene match: 3. Germline-derived CDR1 and CDR2 are MNHEY and SMNVEV (reference sequence). There are 15 residues in the CDR3. The CDR3 reads CASSPGLAGTGELFF. DNA for the CDR3: TGTGCCAGCAGCCCGGGACTAGCGGGCACCGGGGAGCTGTTTTTT.

The rearrangement uses TRBV27 and TRBJ2-6; D is possibly TRBD1 or TRBD2 (5 bases each). The germline V gene has CDR1 MNHEY and CDR2 SMNVEV (reference sequence). The CDR3 spans 18 residues. The ends were cut back, 8 bases at V and 0 bases at J, with 20 bases in the middle. CDR3 in amino acids: CASGRGDTFFSGANVLTF. Written as DNA, the CDR3 is TGTGCCAGCGGCCGAGGGGATACCTTTTTCTCTGGGGCCAACGTCCTGACTTTC.

V and J are TRBV6-4 and TRBJ2-1; D may be TRBD2 (5 bases). The germline V gene has CDR1 MRHNA and CDR2 SNTAGT. V was cut by 0 bases and J by 5 bases, with 11 bases left in between. CDR3 length: 15 residues. CDR3 in amino acids: CASSDSQPGNNEQFF. CDR3 DNA: TGTGCCAGCAGTGACTCACAACCGGGGAACAATGAGCAGTTCTTC.

This chain joins TRBV5-5 and TRBJ1-2, with TRBD1 as a possible D gene (6 bases). This CDR3 comprises 17 residues. Germline assignment: CDR1 SGHKS and CDR2 YYEKEE (reference sequence). Trimming removed 4 bases at V and 5 bases at J, with 24 bases between. The CDR3 region is CASSPKRVSEQGYGYTF. The CDR3 coding sequence is TGTGCCAGCAGCCCAAAGAGAGTTTCGGAACAGGGTTATGGCTACACCTTC.

This clone was observed a handful of times. V is TRBV14 and J is TRBJ2-3, with D hard to call. There are 19 residues in the CDR3. Trimming shortened V by 0 bases and J by 3 bases, and 22 bases separated the two germline ends. Germline V gene sequence: CDR1 SGHDN, CDR2 FVKESK. The CDR3 here is CASSQDTRFGQDYTDTQYF. In DNA, the CDR3 is TGTGCCAGCAGCCAAGATACACGGTTCGGCCAGGATTATACAGATACGCAGTATTTT.